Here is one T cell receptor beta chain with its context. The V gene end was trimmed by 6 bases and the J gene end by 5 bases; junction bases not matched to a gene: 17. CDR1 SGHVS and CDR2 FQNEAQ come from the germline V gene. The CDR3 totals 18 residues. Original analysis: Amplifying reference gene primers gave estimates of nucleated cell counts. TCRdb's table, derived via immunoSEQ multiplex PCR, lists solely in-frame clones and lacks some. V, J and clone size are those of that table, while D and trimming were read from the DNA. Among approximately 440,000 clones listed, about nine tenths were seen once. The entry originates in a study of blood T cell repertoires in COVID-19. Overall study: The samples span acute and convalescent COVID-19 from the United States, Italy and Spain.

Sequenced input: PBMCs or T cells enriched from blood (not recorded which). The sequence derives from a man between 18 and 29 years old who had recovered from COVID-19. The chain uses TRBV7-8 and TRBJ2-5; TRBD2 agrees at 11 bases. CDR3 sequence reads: CASRTLGTSGLRWETQYF. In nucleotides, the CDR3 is TGTGCCAGCAGAACCCTAGGGACTAGCGGCCTTCGATGGGAGACCCAGTACTTC.